The 9 T cell receptor beta chains presented below share a single source sample, sequenced in a study of T cell responses to AZD1222 COVID-19 vaccine. Clones were read by immunoSEQ multiplex PCR, and TCRdb kept only the in-frame ones, dropping some. The sample holds more than 150,000 clones, approximately 94% seen once. The sample here was peripheral blood, taken 28 days after the second AZD1222 dose. The receptors were sampled from an adult who received the AZD1222 COVID-19 vaccine.

The rearrangement links TRBV5-1 to TRBJ2-5, with D maybe TRBD2 (5 bases). Germline assignment: CDR1 SGHRS and CDR2 YFSETQ. This CDR3 is 15 amino acids long. V was trimmed by 6 bases and J by 5 bases, leaving 20 bases between them. The CDR3 region has the DNA TGCGCCAGCATGGTAGCCGGGGAATGGCGTGAGACCCAGTACTTC. Its translation is CASMVAGEWRETQYF.

This chain connects TRBV29-1 to TRBJ2-1, with a weak D call TRBD2 (5 bases). V lost 7 bases to trimming and J lost 4 bases, with 11 bases between them. Germline CDR1 and CDR2: SQVTM and ANQGSEA. The CDR3 covers 12 residues. The CDR3 DNA is TGCAGCGCCCAAGGAGGTTACAATGAGCAGTTCTTC. Protein sequence: CSAQGGYNEQFF.

The J gene is TRBJ1-1, the V gene TRBV6-5; TRBD1 matches at 9 bases. CDR1 is MNHEY and CDR2 is SVGAGI in the germline V gene. The CDR3 sequence is 14 residues long. V shed 6 bases, J shed 5 bases, and the junction held 7 bases outside the gene matches. This chain's CDR3 is CASRKDRGGTEAFF. CDR3 sequence (DNA): TGTGCCAGCAGGAAGGACAGGGGAGGGACTGAAGCTTTCTTT.

This clone was detected once. The chain joins TRBV5-1 to TRBJ2-5; the match to TRBD2 covers 8 bases. The CDR3 sequence is 15 residues long. The V segment lost 3 bases and the J segment 3 bases; nucleotides outside the gene matches: 7. Germline values: CDR1 SGHRS, CDR2 YFSETQ. CDR3 sequence (DNA): TGCGCCAGCAGCTGGGCCGGGACTAGTGAAGAGACCCAGTACTTC. Translated, it gives CASSWAGTSEETQYF. The entire variable domain, with the rest obtained from reference TRBV5-1 and TRBJ2-5, is as follows: KAGVTQTPRYLIKTRGQQVTLSCSPISGHRSVSWYQQTPGQGLQFLFEYFSETQRNKGNFPGRFSGRQFSNSRSEMNVSTLELGDSALYLCASSWAGTSEETQYFGPGTRLLVL.

This chain links TRBV7-9 with TRBJ2-7; no reliable D call. The CDR3 covers 15 residues. Germline values: CDR1 SEHNR, CDR2 FQNEAQ (reference sequence). The V end lost 3 bases, the J end lost 7 bases, and 19 bases lay between the germline ends. CDR3 residues: CASSLVSWVSREQYF. CDR3 in DNA: TGTGCCAGCAGCTTGGTTAGTTGGGTATCGAGGGAGCAGTACTTC.

The chain recombines TRBV5-4 with TRBJ2-1; D is perhaps TRBD2 (5 bases). Germline CDR1 is SGHNT and CDR2 is YYREEE (reference sequence). The CDR3 is made up of 17 amino acids. Trimming removed 2 bases at V and 5 bases at J, with 20 bases between. The CDR3 coding sequence is TGTGCCAGCAGCTTATTGTCGCTAGCTGGTATCCACAATGAGCAGTTCTTC. Translating gives CASSLLSLAGIHNEQFF. Combining the CDR3 with reference TRBV5-4 and TRBJ2-1 gives the whole variable domain ETGVTQSPTHLIKTRGQQVTLRCSSQSGHNTVSWYQQALGQGPQFIFQYYREEENGRGNFPPRFSGLQFPNYSSELNVNALELDDSALYLCASSLLSLAGIHNEQFFGPGTRLTVL.

The rearrangement joins TRBV28 to TRBJ1-2; D not certain. This CDR3 comprises 13 residues. Per the germline V gene, CDR1 is MDHEN and CDR2 is SYDVKM. V lost 7 bases, J lost 1 base, and 10 bases lay in between. The chain's CDR3 is CASTLTRNYGYTF. The DNA for the CDR3 is TGTGCCAGCACCCTCACACGTAACTATGGCTACACCTTC.

In nucleotides, the CDR3 is TGTGCCAGCTCTTCGGACAGGGTCCCCTACAATGAGCAGTTCTTC. Translation gives CASSSDRVPYNEQFF. The chain couples TRBV18 to TRBJ2-1; 8 bases match TRBD1. CDR1 and CDR2 from the germline V gene are KGHSH and LQKENI. Trimming took 6 bases from V and 2 from J; bases not matched to a gene: 6. The CDR3 consists of 15 residues.

V usage is TRBV4-3 and J usage is TRBJ1-3; D is uncertain. The CDR3 totals 15 residues. V was shortened by 0 bases and J by 1 base, with 7 bases between the two germline ends. Germline V lookup: CDR1 LGHNA, CDR2 YSLEER. The CDR3 nucleotides read TGCGCCAGCAGCCAAGAATCGATTTCTGGAAACACCATATATTTT. As protein: CASSQESISGNTIYF.